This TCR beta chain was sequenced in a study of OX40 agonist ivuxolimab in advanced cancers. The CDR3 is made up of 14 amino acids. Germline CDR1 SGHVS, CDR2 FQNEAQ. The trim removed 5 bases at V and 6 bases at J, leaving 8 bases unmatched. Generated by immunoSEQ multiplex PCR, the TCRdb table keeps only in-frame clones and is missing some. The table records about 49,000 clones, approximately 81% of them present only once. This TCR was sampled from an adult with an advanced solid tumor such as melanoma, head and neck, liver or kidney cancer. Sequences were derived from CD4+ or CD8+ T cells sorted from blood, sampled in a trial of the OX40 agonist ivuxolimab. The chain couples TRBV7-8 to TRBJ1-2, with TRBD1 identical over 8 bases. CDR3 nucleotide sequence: TGTGCCAGCAGCGACCCAGGGGGCTCCCATGGCTACACCTTC. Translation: CASSDPGGSHGYTF.